The next 6 T cell receptor beta chains were all read from a single sample in a study of cytomegalovirus exposure and HLA in healthy donors. PCR was performed using 60 Vbeta and 13 Jbeta primers. Some clones are missing from TCRdb's copy, which holds only in-frame ones; the method was immunoSEQ multiplex PCR. Among under 200,000 clones listed, around 86% were seen once. The sample was PBMCs. The receptor source for this set is a human donor in good health.

The chain employs TRBV6-6 and TRBJ1-5; tentatively, D is TRBD1 (5 bases). Germline loops: CDR1 MNHNY, CDR2 SVGAGI (reference sequence). The ends were cut back, 0 bases at V and 7 bases at J, with 10 bases in the middle. CDR3 length: 14 residues. CDR3 region: CASSYSQGRQPQHF. For the CDR3, the DNA is TGTGCCAGCAGTTACTCGCAGGGTCGGCAGCCCCAGCATTTT.

V gene TRBV29-1 combines with J gene TRBJ2-3; TRBD2 matches at 13 bases. Germline CDR1 and CDR2: SQVTM and ANQGSEA. CDR3 length: 14 residues. The V and J ends lost 8 bases and 1 base, in that order; junction bases with no gene match: 3. CDR3 nucleotides: TGCAGCATAGGGACTAGCGGGGGCACAGATACGCAGTATTTT. Protein product: CSIGTSGGTDTQYF.

The CDR3 bases are TGTGCCAGAAGCTCAAACTCATATATACTAGCGGAGTGGGCAGATACGCAGTATTTT. Protein product: CARSSNSYILAEWADTQYF. The genes are TRBV5-3 and TRBJ2-3, with TRBD2 identical over 8 bases. TRBV5-3 is filed as an ORF, its function uncertain. CDR3 length: 19 amino acids. The trim removed 3 bases at V and 4 bases at J, leaving 19 bases unmatched.

V and J are TRBV7-3 and TRBJ2-3; 8 bases are shared with TRBD2. The germline CDR1 and CDR2 sequences are SGHTA and FQGTGA. Trimming at V came to 0 bases and at J to 6 bases, leaving 8 bases not matched to a gene. This CDR3 comprises 16 residues. For the CDR3, the DNA is TGTGCCAGCAGCTTAACCGGGGGGGGAGGAGGGGATACGCAGTATTTT. It translates to CASSLTGGGGGDTQYF.

This clone was found once. V gene TRBV7-8 combines with J gene TRBJ2-5; D may be TRBD2 (6 bases). The J call is in doubt because the DNA end fits TRBJ2-7 better. The germline gives CDR1 SGHVS, CDR2 FQNEAQ. The CDR3 is made up of 15 amino acids. The CDR3 sequence: CASSLGQGGGYEQYF. Written as DNA, the CDR3 is TGTGCCAGCAGCTTAGGGCAGGGAGGTGGCTACGAGCAGTACTTC.

The chain combines TRBV25-1 with TRBJ2-3; D might be TRBD1 (5 bases). The CDR3 is 17 residues long. CDR1 and CDR2 (germline): MGHDK, SYGVNS. The V and J ends lost 2 bases and 5 bases respectively, with 20 bases between them. The CDR3 loop is CASSELQGQFSRDTQYF. CDR3 DNA sequence: TGTGCCAGCAGTGAACTTCAGGGCCAATTTTCCAGAGATACGCAGTATTTT.